This entry lists 20 T cell receptor beta chains sequenced from one sample in a study of vaccination effects on CD4 cells after COVID-19 (dated by TCRdb to 2022 to 2024). Library generation was performed with the immunoSEQ multiplex PCR assay. Held by TCRdb, this immuneACCESS table contains in-frame sequences only and omits some clones. Under half of the omission traces to an unresolved V gene where checked; the cause of the rest is unknown. For this sample there are approximately 20,000 clones; more than 65% appear just once. 20% to 30% of the sample is in the top ten clones. Their specific antigens are unknown. In the ViraFEST assay, PBMC were stimulated with viral peptide pools, and TCR sequencing was then used to find antigen-specific CD4+ T cell clonotypes based on their expansion. After around 10 days of culture, CD4+ T cells were isolated with the EasySep CD4+ T cell isolation kit. Healthy vaccine recipients had no prior SARS-CoV-2 infection, confirmed by negative nucleocapsid antibodies before and after vaccination.

Sequenced material: CD4+ T cells from PBMCs cultured with HCoV-NL63 spike peptides, taken before COVID-19 vaccination. Per the publication, the cell subset or site label means: HCoV-NL63 spike overlapping peptide pool stimulation. All receptors derive from a human donor who received a COVID-19 vaccine.

This chain joins TRBV5-4 and TRBJ2-1; TRBD2 matches at 12 bases. The CDR3 consists of 17 residues. Unmatched junction bases numbered 8, after V lost 0 bases and J lost 7 bases. Per the germline V gene, CDR1 is SGHNT and CDR2 is YYREEE (reference sequence). The CDR3 here is CASSLGLAGGGGNEQFF. The DNA of the CDR3 is TGTGCCAGCAGCTTGGGGCTAGCGGGAGGGGGAGGGAATGAGCAGTTCTTC.

The rearrangement joins TRBV27 to TRBJ2-1; 9 positions match TRBD2. CDR3 length: 15 residues. V lost 2 bases and J lost 4; bases outside the gene matches: 3. The germline V gene has CDR1 MNHEY and CDR2 SMNVEV (reference sequence). CDR3 residues: CASSLLAGLYNEQFF. The CDR3 DNA reads TGTGCCAGCAGTTTACTAGCGGGGCTTTACAATGAGCAGTTCTTC.

This chain uses TRBV7-8 with TRBJ1-6, with unresolved D. The V end was cut by 1 base, the J end by 4 bases, with 8 bases between. CDR3 length equals 15 residues. Germline CDR1 and CDR2: SGHVS and FQNEAQ. The CDR3 spells CASSLVRAYNSPLHF. CDR3 coding DNA: TGTGCCAGCAGCTTAGTTAGGGCTTATAATTCACCCCTCCACTTT.

V is TRBV28 and J is TRBJ1-6, with a weak D call TRBD1 (5 bases). The germline gives CDR1 MDHEN, CDR2 SYDVKM. The ends were cut back, 10 bases at V and 2 bases at J, with 24 bases in the middle. The CDR3 has 18 amino acids. The CDR3 loop is CATFREGSSPAYNSPLHF. The CDR3 bases are TGTGCCACTTTCAGGGAGGGTAGTTCCCCCGCCTATAATTCACCCCTCCACTTT. The full variable domain, completed using reference TRBV28 and TRBJ1-6, is DVKVTQSSRYLVKRTGEKVFLECVQDMDHENMFWYRQDPGLGLRLIYFSYDVKMKEKGDIPEGYSVSREKKERFSLILESASTNQTSMYLCATFREGSSPAYNSPLHFGNGTRLTVT.

The rearrangement joins TRBV5-1 to TRBJ1-3; 9 bases match TRBD1. Per the germline V gene, CDR1 is SGHRS and CDR2 is YFSETQ. This CDR3 contains 16 residues. With 0 bases clipped from V and 5 bases from J, the junction kept 6 bases outside the gene matches. CDR3 loop: CASSLEGQGKRNTIYF. The CDR3 DNA reads TGCGCCAGCAGCTTGGAGGGACAGGGTAAAAGAAACACCATATATTTT.

The chain is built from TRBV5-4 and TRBJ2-3, with unresolved D. The CDR3 spans 15 residues. The V gene's germline CDR1 is SGHNT and CDR2 YYREEE (reference sequence). Trimming removed 2 bases from V and 0 bases from J, with 10 bases in between. Written as DNA, the CDR3 is TGTGCCAGCAGCTTTGGGCCTACTAGCACAGATACGCAGTATTTT. Translating gives CASSFGPTSTDTQYF. The complete variable domain, with remaining parts taken from reference TRBV5-4 and TRBJ2-3, reads ETGVTQSPTHLIKTRGQQVTLRCSSQSGHNTVSWYQQALGQGPQFIFQYYREEENGRGNFPPRFSGLQFPNYSSELNVNALELDDSALYLCASSFGPTSTDTQYFGPGTRLTVL.

V is TRBV25-1 and J is TRBJ2-2; D possibly uses TRBD1 or TRBD2 (6 bases each). The CDR3 has 14 amino acids. Trimming took off 2 bases at V and 4 bases at J, with 8 bases between the two ends. Germline V CDR1 and CDR2: MGHDK, SYGVNS. In DNA form, the CDR3 reads TGTGCCAGCAGTGAAGAGGGGGGCACCGGGGAGCTGTTTTTT. It specifies CASSEEGGTGELFF.

This sequence joins TRBV18 and TRBJ2-7; perhaps TRBD1 as D (5 bases). The CDR3 runs to 15 residues. CDR1 KGHSH and CDR2 LQKENI come from the germline V gene. The germline V and J ends were trimmed by 4 bases and 1 base, with 14 bases remaining between them. The CDR3 protein is CASSRGQGVSYEQYF. Written as DNA, the CDR3 is TGTGCCAGCTCACGAGGACAAGGCGTTTCCTACGAGCAGTACTTC.

The V and J genes are TRBV20-1 and TRBJ2-7; D perhaps matches TRBD2 (7 bases). Trimming removed 3 bases at V and 1 base at J, with 13 bases between. Germline values: CDR1 DFQATT, CDR2 SNEGSKA (reference sequence). This CDR3 contains 14 residues. The CDR3 sequence: CSASGGRESYEQYF. The CDR3 nucleotides read TGCAGTGCTAGTGGGGGGCGGGAGTCCTACGAGCAGTACTTC.

V gene TRBV18 combines with J gene TRBJ2-7, with D unresolved. V gave up 2 bases and J gave up 1 base, with 12 bases separating them. CDR3 length: 15 amino acids. Looked up from germline, CDR1 is KGHSH and CDR2 is LQKENI. CDR3 loop: CASSPAPPLSYEQYF. The CDR3 DNA reads as TGTGCCAGCTCACCAGCCCCCCCTTTGTCCTACGAGCAGTACTTC.

V is TRBV24-1 and J is TRBJ1-5, with a possible D match to TRBD1 (5 bases). The CDR3 consists of 13 residues. The germline V gene encodes CDR1 KGHDR and CDR2 SFDVKD. Trimming stripped 3 bases from V and 6 bases from J, with 8 bases between. For the CDR3, the DNA is TGTGCCACCAGTGATACAGGCGGTCAGCCCCAGCATTTT. The encoded protein is CATSDTGGQPQHF.

This chain connects TRBV11-2 to TRBJ2-1; no clear D. The CDR3 has 14 amino acids. In germline, CDR1 is SGHAT, CDR2 FQNNGV. V was cut by 5 bases and J by 4 bases, with 12 bases left in between. As DNA, the CDR3 is TGTGCCAGCAGCCAACGGACCGGGTACAATGAGCAGTTCTTC. It codes for CASSQRTGYNEQFF.

The genes are TRBV7-9 and TRBJ1-1, with D possibly matching TRBD1 (6 bases). V was cut by 0 bases and J by 6 bases, with 14 bases left in between. Per germline, CDR1 SEHNR and CDR2 FQNEAQ (reference sequence). The CDR3 consists of 15 residues. As DNA, the CDR3 is TGTGCCAGCAGCTTAGCCAGGGGCAGGGACGCTGAAGCTTTCTTT. Its translation is CASSLARGRDAEAFF.

The rearrangement links TRBV7-2 to TRBJ2-1; D unresolved. This CDR3 spans 19 amino acids. Trimming took off 1 base at V and 5 bases at J, with 24 bases between the two ends. Germline assignment: CDR1 SGHTA and CDR2 FQGNSA. CDR3 in amino acids: CASSLVFRLIGSEDNEQFF. CDR3 nucleotide sequence: TGTGCCAGCAGCTTAGTATTTCGGCTTATAGGGTCAGAGGACAATGAGCAGTTCTTC.

The chain combines TRBV11-2 with TRBJ2-5; TRBD1 aligns across 9 bases. The junction had 8 bases not matched to a gene; V was cut back by 4 bases and J by 5 bases. The CDR3 runs to 15 residues. Germline V gives CDR1 SGHAT, CDR2 FQNNGV. The CDR3 here is CASSSHNRGLETQYF. CDR3 bases: TGTGCCAGCAGCTCACATAACAGGGGGCTGGAGACCCAGTACTTC.

The chain couples TRBV9 to TRBJ1-1; perhaps TRBD1 as D (6 bases). V was clipped by 4 bases and J by 4 bases, with 20 bases between them. The length of the CDR3 is 16 residues. Germline V gives CDR1 SGDLS, CDR2 YYNGEE. The CDR3 DNA sequence: TGTGCCAGCAGCTCCGGGGGGGCCGGAGGGGGCACTGAAGCTTTCTTT. Residues: CASSSGGAGGGTEAFF.

This rearrangement joins TRBV6-1 to TRBJ2-7, with no clear D. This CDR3 region has 17 residues. Trimming stripped 0 bases from V and 0 bases from J, with 15 bases between. Germline V gene lookup returns CDR1 MNHNS and CDR2 SASEGT. This chain's CDR3 is CASSEALSVAISYEQYF. For the CDR3, the DNA is TGTGCCAGCAGTGAAGCGCTCTCGGTGGCTATCTCCTACGAGCAGTACTTC.

This clone was counted only a few times. V gene TRBV7-9 combines with J gene TRBJ2-1; 9 nucleotides align to TRBD2. The V segment lost 5 bases and the J segment 6 bases; nucleotides outside the gene matches: 11. The CDR3 is made up of 16 amino acids. CDR1 SEHNR and CDR2 FQNEAQ come from the germline V gene (reference sequence). CDR3 residues: CASSPRSAGGGNEQFF. DNA of the CDR3: TGTGCCAGCAGCCCGAGAAGCGCGGGAGGGGGCAATGAGCAGTTCTTC.

The rearrangement uses TRBV3-1 (or the pseudogene TRBV3-2) and TRBJ1-2; D unresolved. This CDR3 comprises 13 residues. Trimming cost V 1 base and J 5 bases, with 8 bases left between them. Per germline, CDR1 LGHDT and CDR2 YNNKEL (reference sequence). The CDR3 protein is CASSQGTVYGYTF. DNA for the CDR3: TGTGCCAGCAGCCAAGGGACTGTGTATGGCTACACCTTC.

This clone was detected only once. The chain employs TRBV19 and TRBJ2-4, with D unclear. V was clipped by 3 bases and J by 0 bases, with 9 bases between them. The germline CDR1 and CDR2 sequences are LNHDA and SQIVND (reference sequence). The CDR3 totals 15 residues. CDR3 DNA: TGTGCCAGTAGTATGCCATTACTAGCCAAAAACATTCAGTACTTC. The encoded protein is CASSMPLLAKNIQYF.